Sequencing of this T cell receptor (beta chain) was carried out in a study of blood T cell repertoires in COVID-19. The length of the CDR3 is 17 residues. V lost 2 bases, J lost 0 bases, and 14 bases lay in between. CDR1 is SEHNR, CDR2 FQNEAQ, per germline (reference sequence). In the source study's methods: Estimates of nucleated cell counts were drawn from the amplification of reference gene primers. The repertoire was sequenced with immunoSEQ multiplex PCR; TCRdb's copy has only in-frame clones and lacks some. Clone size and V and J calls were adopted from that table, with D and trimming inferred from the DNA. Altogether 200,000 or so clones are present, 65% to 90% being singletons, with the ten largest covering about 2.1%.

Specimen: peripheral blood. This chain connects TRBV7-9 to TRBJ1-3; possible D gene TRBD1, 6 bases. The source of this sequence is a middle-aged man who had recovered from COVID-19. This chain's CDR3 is CASSLLQGYGSGNTIYF. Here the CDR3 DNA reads TGTGCCAGCAGCTTACTACAGGGATACGGCTCTGGAAACACCATATATTTT.